A single sample is the source of the 17 T cell receptor beta chains below, sequenced in a study of Graves' ophthalmopathy and Graves' hyperthyroidism. Researchers took RNA transcripts and amplified TCR beta CDR3 regions from them. Following a first-round RT-PCR that used HTBI primers, a second-round multiplex PCR was carried out. Via MiXCR, TCRdb re-called the multiplex PCR reads, giving one row per CDR3 protein. The repertoire holds approximately 480,000 distinct CDR3 sequences, with about 15% as singletons. The sequenced material came from blood. These receptors were obtained from a young woman with Graves' ophthalmopathy.

This clonotype was detected many times. This chain connects TRBV7-8 to TRBJ2-3, with 8 nucleotides matching TRBD1. The germline V gene encodes CDR1 SGHVS and CDR2 FQNEAQ. With V trimmed by 5 bases and J by 2 bases, 9 bases remained unmatched. The CDR3 contains 16 residues. CDR3 loop: CASSPGTGFYTDTQYF. The CDR3 nucleotides read TGTGCCAGCAGCCCTGGGACAGGTTTTTACACAGATACGCAGTATTTT.

This clonotype was detected many times. J is TRBJ1-3 and V is TRBV12-3 or TRBV12-4; TRBD1 aligns across 9 bases. J lost 4 bases, V lost 3 bases, and 4 bases had no gene match. The CDR3 is 15 residues long. In DNA form, the CDR3 reads TGTGCCAGCAGTTTCGGGACAGGGCTCGGAAACACCATATATTTT. Protein product: CASSFGTGLGNTIYF.

This clonotype was seen ten or more times. The chain joins TRBV12-3 or TRBV12-4 to TRBJ2-5; TRBD1 matches 9 bases. CDR3 length equals 16 residues. Trimming took 5 bases from V and 3 from J; bases not matched to a gene: 10. In nucleotides, the CDR3 is TGTGCCAGCAGTCCCCTGGACAGGGGTCTGAAAGAGACCCAGTACTTC. This gives the protein CASSPLDRGLKETQYF.

This clonotype came up many times. The chain has TRBV6-1 and TRBJ2-2; possibly TRBD1 or TRBD2 for D (5 bases each). Trimming cost V 7 bases and J 5 bases, with 14 bases left between them. The CDR3 has 14 residues. Germline V CDR1 and CDR2: MNHNS, SASEGT. The DNA for the CDR3 is TGTGCCAGCACCCCAGGGAGAAGGACCGGGGAGCTGTTTTTT. Translation gives CASTPGRRTGELFF.

The chain combines TRBV30 with TRBJ2-2; tentatively, D is TRBD1 (5 bases). Germline V gene lookup returns CDR1 GTSNPN and CDR2 SVGIG (reference sequence). V was shortened by 8 bases and J by 0 bases, with 13 bases between the two germline ends. This CDR3 has 14 amino acids. CDR3 in amino acids: CAGQQASNTGELFF. CDR3 coding DNA: TGTGCCGGACAACAGGCTTCGAACACCGGGGAGCTGTTTTTT.

This clonotype was observed many times. V gene TRBV4-1 combines with J gene TRBJ2-5; the match to TRBD1 covers 8 bases. The CDR3 runs to 15 residues. The V segment lost 1 base and the J segment 2 bases; nucleotides outside the gene matches: 3. Germline V gives CDR1 MGHRA, CDR2 YSYEKL. The CDR3 region is CASSQAGTGQETQYF. CDR3 sequence (DNA): TGCGCCAGCAGCCAAGCCGGGACAGGTCAAGAGACCCAGTACTTC.

This clonotype came up a few times. This chain links TRBV12-3 or TRBV12-4 with TRBJ2-2; 8 bases align to TRBD2. The CDR3 has 15 residues. Trimming cost V 7 bases and J 3 bases; bases outside gene matches: 7. Here the CDR3 DNA reads TGTGCCAGCATGGGGCCCGGGAGGGACACCGGGGAGCTGTTTTTT. This encodes CASMGPGRDTGELFF.

This clonotype was counted ten times or more. The chain recombines TRBV27 with TRBJ2-7; D is perhaps TRBD2 (6 bases). V lost 4 bases, J lost 1 base, and 20 bases lay in between. Germline V gene lookup returns CDR1 MNHEY and CDR2 SMNVEV (reference sequence). This CDR3 has 17 residues. CDR3 coding DNA: TGTGCCAGCAGTTACGGCGTGGGGCGGGGACCTTCCTACGAGCAGTACTTC. Protein product: CASSYGVGRGPSYEQYF.

V is TRBV6-1 and J is TRBJ1-5; perhaps TRBD1 as D (6 bases). V lost 8 bases to trimming and J lost 2 bases, with 16 bases between them. The CDR3 totals 15 residues. From germline, CDR1 is MNHNS and CDR2 SASEGT. The CDR3 coding sequence is TGTGCCAGCTTGTTGGAGGGGGACCGCAATCAGCCCCAGCATTTT. It translates to CASLLEGDRNQPQHF.

This clonotype was detected ten times or more. V usage is TRBV13 and J usage is TRBJ2-7; unclear D gene. CDR3 size: 20 residues. V was clipped by 5 bases and J by 0 bases, with 29 bases between them. Germline V CDR1 and CDR2: PRHDT, FYEKMQ (reference sequence). CDR3 DNA sequence: TGTGCCAGCAGCCTGACGGTGGGCTCAAAAGACGGAAGTAGCTCCTACGAGCAGTACTTC. This translates into CASSLTVGSKDGSSSYEQYF.

This clonotype was detected ten times or more. The chain links TRBV5-1 to TRBJ2-5; D is ambiguous. Germline V gives CDR1 SGHRS, CDR2 YFSETQ. Trimming cost V 4 bases and J 2 bases, with 12 bases left between them. CDR3 length: 14 residues. The CDR3 DNA follows: TGCGCCAGCAGCCATCGAGTTATACAAGAGACCCAGTACTTC. Translating gives CASSHRVIQETQYF.

This clonotype came up many times. The rearrangement joins TRBV28 to TRBJ1-5; no clear D gene. Germline CDR1 reads MDHEN; CDR2 reads SYDVKM. V lost 6 bases and J lost 5, with 5 bases in between. The length of the CDR3 is 11 residues. The CDR3 loop is CASRRDQPQHF. The CDR3 DNA reads TGTGCCAGCAGGAGGGATCAGCCCCAGCATTTT.

This clonotype came up a few times. A junction end diverges from the germline sequence, so it may reflect a read error. The chain has TRBV12-3 or TRBV12-4 and TRBJ1-5; 7 nucleotides align to TRBD1. The CDR3 is 14 amino acids. The CDR3 loop is CASSWDRFNQPQHF. For the CDR3, the DNA is TGTGCCAGCAGCTGGGACAGATTCAATCAACCCCAGCATTTT.

This chain connects TRBV7-2 to TRBJ1-6; D uncertain. The germline V gene encodes CDR1 SGHTA and CDR2 FQGNSA. The V gene lost 4 bases and the J gene lost 6 bases, with 13 bases spanning the gap. The CDR3 sequence is 15 residues long. The CDR3 is CASSSSGGVNSPLHF. As DNA, the CDR3 is TGTGCCAGCAGCTCCTCCGGCGGGGTTAATTCACCCCTCCACTTT. Together with reference TRBV7-2 and TRBJ1-6, the CDR3 gives the full variable domain: GAGVSQSPSNKVTEKGKDVELRCDPISGHTALYWYRQSLGQGLEFLIYFQGNSAPDKSGLPSDRFSAERTGGSVSTLTIQRTQQEDSAVYLCASSSSGGVNSPLHFGNGTRLTVT.

The chain couples TRBV5-1 to TRBJ1-1; a weak D match, TRBD1 (5 bases). The CDR3 totals 13 residues. Germline V gene data show CDR1 as SGHRS and CDR2 as YFSETQ. V lost 7 bases to trimming and J lost 1 base, with 11 bases between them. The CDR3 sequence: CASRMGQNTEAFF. CDR3 sequence (DNA): TGCGCCAGCCGGATGGGGCAGAACACTGAAGCTTTCTTT.

This clonotype was counted ten times or more. This chain connects TRBV6-5 to TRBJ2-2, with D maybe TRBD1 (5 bases). The CDR3 sequence is 15 residues long. Germline V gene lookup returns CDR1 MNHEY and CDR2 SVGAGI. Trimming removed 0 bases from V and 2 bases from J, with 7 bases in between. CDR3 loop: CASSYSTENTGELFF. CDR3 in DNA: TGTGCCAGCAGTTACTCGACAGAAAACACCGGGGAGCTGTTTTTT.

Only a few counts were recorded for this clonotype. A clone one base away is much larger, so this may be a read error. Since no conserved phenylalanine or tryptophan closes the CDR3, a read error is the likely cause. The J gene is TRBJ1-2, the V gene TRBV12-3 or TRBV12-4, with 8 bases identical to TRBD1. The V segment lost 0 bases and the J segment 3 bases; nucleotides outside the gene matches: 3. The CDR3 runs 15 residues. This CDR3 reads CASSLAVGQDYGYTL. CDR3 sequence (DNA): TGTGCCAGCAGTTTAGCGGTGGGACAGGACTATGGCTACACCCTC.